Listed below are T cell receptor beta chains from one sample, sequenced in a study of blood T cell repertoires in COVID-19. Clones were sequenced by immunoSEQ multiplex PCR, and TCRdb holds only the in-frame ones, with some missing. The table has tens of thousands of clones, roughly 89% seen once. The sequenced material came from peripheral blood. The receptors were gathered from a man aged 50 to 59 with acute or convalescent COVID-19. Each CDR3 is given with its conserved first and last residue. Fields, in order: CDR3 protein, CDR3 DNA, V gene, J gene, D gene, clone size. D genes are given only for firm matches. A row's size may be missing; if present it is once, few, many or a size class.

cdr3_aa: CASSPGTGIRGSPLHF
cdr3_nt: TGCGCCAGCAGCCCCGGGACAGGGATTAGGGGCTCACCCCTCCACTTT
v_call: TRBV5-1
j_call: TRBJ1-6
d_call: TRBD1
clone_size: once

cdr3_aa: CASSLVGISGNTIYF
cdr3_nt: TGTGCCAGCAGCTTGGTCGGGATCTCTGGAAACACCATATATTTT
v_call: TRBV5-5
j_call: TRBJ1-3
d_call: .
clone_size: .

cdr3_aa: CAWSEVSEARGQFF
cdr3_nt: TGTGCCTGGAGTGAGGTTAGCGAAGCACGGGGGCAGTTCTTC
v_call: TRBV30
j_call: TRBJ2-1
d_call: .
clone_size: .

cdr3_aa: CATSETQGQITDTQYF
cdr3_nt: TGTGCCACCAGTGAAACGCAGGGGCAGATCACAGATACGCAGTATTTT
v_call: TRBV24-1
j_call: TRBJ2-3
d_call: .
clone_size: .

cdr3_aa: CASSDRGNTEAFF
cdr3_nt: TGTGCCAGTAGTGACAGGGGGAACACTGAAGCTTTCTTT
v_call: TRBV19
j_call: TRBJ1-1
d_call: TRBD1
clone_size: .

cdr3_aa: CASRGGGAYYGYTF
cdr3_nt: TGTGCCAGCAGGGGAGGGGGGGCTTACTATGGCTACACCTTC
v_call: TRBV28
j_call: TRBJ1-2
d_call: .
clone_size: .

cdr3_aa: CASSQSIIGRPGANVLTF
cdr3_nt: TGCGCCAGCAGTCAATCGATCATCGGCAGGCCTGGGGCCAACGTCCTGACTTTC
v_call: TRBV23-1
j_call: TRBJ2-6
d_call: .
clone_size: .

cdr3_aa: CASTPGQGETGELFF
cdr3_nt: TGTGCCAGCACCCCGGGACAGGGTGAAACCGGGGAGCTGTTTTTT
v_call: TRBV6-5
j_call: TRBJ2-2
d_call: TRBD1
clone_size: .

cdr3_aa: CASSSGMVGYTF
cdr3_nt: TGTGCCAGCAGCTCAGGGATGGTTGGCTACACCTTC
v_call: TRBV5-6
j_call: TRBJ1-2
d_call: .
clone_size: once

cdr3_aa: CASSEERKSSYNEQFF
cdr3_nt: TGTGCCAGCAGTGAAGAGCGGAAATCCTCCTACAATGAGCAGTTCTTC
v_call: TRBV25-1
j_call: TRBJ2-1
d_call: .
clone_size: .

cdr3_aa: CASSLEAEGTDTQYF
cdr3_nt: TGTGCCAGCAGCTTAGAGGCGGAGGGCACAGATACGCAGTATTTT
v_call: TRBV7-8
j_call: TRBJ2-3
d_call: .
clone_size: .

cdr3_aa: CSVVLAGGPDTGELFF
cdr3_nt: TGCAGCGTTGTCCTAGCGGGAGGGCCGGACACCGGGGAGCTGTTTTTT
v_call: TRBV29-1
j_call: TRBJ2-2
d_call: TRBD2
clone_size: .

cdr3_aa: CASSLQSLHNYGYTF
cdr3_nt: TGTGCCAGCAGCCTACAGTCTCTTCATAACTATGGCTACACCTTC
v_call: TRBV27
j_call: TRBJ1-2
d_call: .
clone_size: .